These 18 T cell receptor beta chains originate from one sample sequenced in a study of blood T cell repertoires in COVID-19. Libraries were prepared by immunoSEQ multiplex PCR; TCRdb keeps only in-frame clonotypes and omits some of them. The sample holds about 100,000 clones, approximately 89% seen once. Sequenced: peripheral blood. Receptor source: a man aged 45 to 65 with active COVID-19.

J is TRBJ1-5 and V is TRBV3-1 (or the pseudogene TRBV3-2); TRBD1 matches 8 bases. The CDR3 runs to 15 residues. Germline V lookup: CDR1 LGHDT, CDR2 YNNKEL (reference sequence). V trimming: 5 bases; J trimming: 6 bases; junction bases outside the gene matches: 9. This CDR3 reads CASSFGQGIGQPQHF. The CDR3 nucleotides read TGTGCCAGCAGCTTCGGACAGGGAATCGGTCAGCCCCAGCATTTT.

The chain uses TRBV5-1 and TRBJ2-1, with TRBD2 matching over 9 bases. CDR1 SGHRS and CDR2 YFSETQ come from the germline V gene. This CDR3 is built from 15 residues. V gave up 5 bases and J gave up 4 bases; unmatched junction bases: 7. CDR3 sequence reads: CASRRASGVYNEQFF. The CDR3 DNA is TGCGCCAGCAGGAGAGCTAGCGGGGTGTACAATGAGCAGTTCTTC.

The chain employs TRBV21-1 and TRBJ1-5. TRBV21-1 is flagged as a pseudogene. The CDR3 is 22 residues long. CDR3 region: CASSKARVTGGEGGDSNQPQHF. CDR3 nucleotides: TGTGCCAGCAGCAAAGCGAGGGTTACGGGGGGCGAAGGAGGGGATAGCAATCAGCCCCAGCATTTT.

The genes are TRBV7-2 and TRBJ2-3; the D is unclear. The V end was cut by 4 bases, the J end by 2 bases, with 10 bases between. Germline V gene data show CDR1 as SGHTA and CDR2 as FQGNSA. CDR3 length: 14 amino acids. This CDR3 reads CASSYGTVTDTQYF. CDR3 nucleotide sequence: TGTGCCAGCAGCTACGGTACTGTCACAGATACGCAGTATTTT. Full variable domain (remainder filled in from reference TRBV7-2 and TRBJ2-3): GAGVSQSPSNKVTEKGKDVELRCDPISGHTALYWYRQSLGQGLEFLIYFQGNSAPDKSGLPSDRFSAERTGGSVSTLTIQRTQQEDSAVYLCASSYGTVTDTQYFGPGTRLTVL.

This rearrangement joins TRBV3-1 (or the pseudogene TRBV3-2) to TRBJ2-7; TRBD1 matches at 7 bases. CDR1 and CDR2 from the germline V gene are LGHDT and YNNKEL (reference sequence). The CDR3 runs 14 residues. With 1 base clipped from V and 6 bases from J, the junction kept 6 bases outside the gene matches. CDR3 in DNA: TGTGCCAGCAGCCAAGGTAGGACAGGATCCGAGCAGTACTTC. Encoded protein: CASSQGRTGSEQYF.

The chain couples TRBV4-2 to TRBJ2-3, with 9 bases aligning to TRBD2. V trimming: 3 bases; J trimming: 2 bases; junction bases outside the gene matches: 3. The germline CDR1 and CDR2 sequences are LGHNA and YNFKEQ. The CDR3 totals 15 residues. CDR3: CASSHSGGTTDTQYF. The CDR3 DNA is TGTGCCAGCAGCCACAGCGGGGGGACCACAGATACGCAGTATTTT.

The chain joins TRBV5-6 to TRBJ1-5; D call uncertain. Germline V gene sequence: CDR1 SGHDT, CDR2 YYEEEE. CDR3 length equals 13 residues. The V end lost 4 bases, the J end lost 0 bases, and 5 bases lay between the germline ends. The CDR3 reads CASSRYSNQPQHF. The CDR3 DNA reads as TGTGCCAGCAGCCGTTATAGCAATCAGCCCCAGCATTTT.

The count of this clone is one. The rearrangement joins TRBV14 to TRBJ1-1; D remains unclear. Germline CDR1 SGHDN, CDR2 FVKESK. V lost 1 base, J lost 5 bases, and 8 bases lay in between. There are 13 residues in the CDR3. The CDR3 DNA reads TGTGCCAGCAGCCAAGTGAGGGAAACTGAAGCTTTCTTT. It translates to CASSQVRETEAFF.

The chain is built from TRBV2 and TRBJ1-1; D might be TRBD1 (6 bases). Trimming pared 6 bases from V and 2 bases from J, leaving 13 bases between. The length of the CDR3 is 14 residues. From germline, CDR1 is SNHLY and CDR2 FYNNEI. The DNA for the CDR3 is TGTGCCAGCAGGAAAATACAGGGTAACACTGAAGCTTTCTTT. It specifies CASRKIQGNTEAFF.

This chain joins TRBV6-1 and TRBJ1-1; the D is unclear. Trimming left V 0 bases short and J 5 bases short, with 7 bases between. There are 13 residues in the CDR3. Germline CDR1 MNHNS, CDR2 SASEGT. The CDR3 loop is CASSEAFVTEAFF. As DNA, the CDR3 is TGTGCCAGCAGTGAAGCATTCGTTACTGAAGCTTTCTTT.

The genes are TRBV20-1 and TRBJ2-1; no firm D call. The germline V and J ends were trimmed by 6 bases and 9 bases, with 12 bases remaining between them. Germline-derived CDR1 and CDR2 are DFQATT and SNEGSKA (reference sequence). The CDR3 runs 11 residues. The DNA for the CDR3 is TGCAGTGCGAGGAGTGGGTTTGAGCAGTTCTTC. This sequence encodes CSARSGFEQFF.

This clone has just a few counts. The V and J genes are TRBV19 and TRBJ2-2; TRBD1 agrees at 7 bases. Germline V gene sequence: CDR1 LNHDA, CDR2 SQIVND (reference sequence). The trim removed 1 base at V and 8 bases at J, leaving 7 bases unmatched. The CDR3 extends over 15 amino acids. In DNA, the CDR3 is TGTGCCAGTAGTATAGCCCGGGACAGAAAAGGGGAGCTGTTTTTT. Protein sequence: CASSIARDRKGELFF. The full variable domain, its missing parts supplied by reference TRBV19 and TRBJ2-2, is DGGITQSPKYLFRKEGQNVTLSCEQNLNHDAMYWYRQDPGQGLRLIYYSQIVNDFQKGDIAEGYSVSREKKESFPLTVTSAQKNPTAFYLCASSIARDRKGELFFGEGSRLTVL.

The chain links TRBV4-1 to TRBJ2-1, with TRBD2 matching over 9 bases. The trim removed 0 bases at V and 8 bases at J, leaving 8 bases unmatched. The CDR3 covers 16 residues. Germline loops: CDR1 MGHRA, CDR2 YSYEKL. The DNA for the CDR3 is TGCGCCAGCAGCCAAGAGTGGGTAGCGGGAGTTGATGAGCAGTTCTTC. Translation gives CASSQEWVAGVDEQFF.

CDR3 sequence reads: CASSLGDREGYGYTF. Written as DNA, the CDR3 is TGTGCCAGCAGCTTGGGGGACAGGGAGGGCTATGGCTACACCTTC. The rearrangement joins TRBV5-4 to TRBJ1-2; 9 nucleotides agree with TRBD1. The V segment lost 0 bases and the J segment 4 bases; nucleotides outside the gene matches: 4. The CDR3 extends over 15 amino acids. CDR1 and CDR2 (germline): SGHNT, YYREEE (reference sequence).

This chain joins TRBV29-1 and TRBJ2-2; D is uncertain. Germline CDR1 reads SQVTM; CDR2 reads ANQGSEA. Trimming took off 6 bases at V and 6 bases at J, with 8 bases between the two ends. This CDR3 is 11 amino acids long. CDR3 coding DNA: TGCAGCGTAAGAGACTCCGGGGAGCTGTTTTTT. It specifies CSVRDSGELFF.

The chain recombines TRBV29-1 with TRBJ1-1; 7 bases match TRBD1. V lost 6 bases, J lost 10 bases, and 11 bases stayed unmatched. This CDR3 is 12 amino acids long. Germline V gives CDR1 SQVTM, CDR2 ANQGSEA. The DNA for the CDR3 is TGCAGCGTCGCGACAGGGACGATGGTAGCTTTCTTT. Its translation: CSVATGTMVAFF.

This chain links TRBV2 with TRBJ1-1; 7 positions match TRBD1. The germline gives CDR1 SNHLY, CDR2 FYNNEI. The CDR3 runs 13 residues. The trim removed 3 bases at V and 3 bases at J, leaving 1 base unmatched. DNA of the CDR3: TGTGCCAGCAGTGAGCAGGGGGACACTGAAGCTTTCTTT. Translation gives CASSEQGDTEAFF.

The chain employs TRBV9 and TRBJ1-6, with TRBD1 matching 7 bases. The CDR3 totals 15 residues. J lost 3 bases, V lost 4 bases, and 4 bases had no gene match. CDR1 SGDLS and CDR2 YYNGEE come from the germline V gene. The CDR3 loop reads CASSTGDSYNSPLHF. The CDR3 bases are TGTGCCAGCAGCACAGGGGACAGCTATAATTCACCCCTCCACTTT.